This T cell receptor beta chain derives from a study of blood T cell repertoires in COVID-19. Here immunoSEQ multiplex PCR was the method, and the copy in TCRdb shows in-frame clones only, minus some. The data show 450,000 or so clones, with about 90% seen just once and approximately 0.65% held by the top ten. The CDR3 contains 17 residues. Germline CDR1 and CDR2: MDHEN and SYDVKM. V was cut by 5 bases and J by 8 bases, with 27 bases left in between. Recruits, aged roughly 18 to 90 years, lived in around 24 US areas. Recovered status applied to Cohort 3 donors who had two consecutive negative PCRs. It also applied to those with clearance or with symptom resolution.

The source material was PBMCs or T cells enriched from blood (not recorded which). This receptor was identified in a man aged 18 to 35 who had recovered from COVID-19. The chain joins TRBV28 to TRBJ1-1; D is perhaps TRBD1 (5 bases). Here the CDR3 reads CASSPNRWGDSRREAFF. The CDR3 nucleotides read TGTGCCAGCAGTCCAAACAGGTGGGGGGACTCCAGGCGGGAAGCTTTCTTT.